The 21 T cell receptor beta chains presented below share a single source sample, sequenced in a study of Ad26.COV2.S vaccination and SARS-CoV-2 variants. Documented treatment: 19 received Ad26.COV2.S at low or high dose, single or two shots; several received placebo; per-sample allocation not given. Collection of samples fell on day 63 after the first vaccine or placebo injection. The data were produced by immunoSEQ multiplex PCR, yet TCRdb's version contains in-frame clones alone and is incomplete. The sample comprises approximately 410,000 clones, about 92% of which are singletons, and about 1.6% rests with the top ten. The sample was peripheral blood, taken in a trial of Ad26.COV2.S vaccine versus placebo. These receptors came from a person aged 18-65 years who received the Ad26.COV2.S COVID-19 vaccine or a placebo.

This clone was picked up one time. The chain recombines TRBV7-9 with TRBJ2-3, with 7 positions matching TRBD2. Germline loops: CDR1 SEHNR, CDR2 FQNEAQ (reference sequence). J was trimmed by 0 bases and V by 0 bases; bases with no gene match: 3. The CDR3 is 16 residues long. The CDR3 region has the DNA TGTGCCAGCAGCTTAGCGGCGCGGGGGAGCACAGATACGCAGTATTTT. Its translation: CASSLAARGSTDTQYF. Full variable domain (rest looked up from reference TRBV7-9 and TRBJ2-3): DTGVSQNPRHKITKRGQNVTFRCDPISEHNRLYWYRQTLGQGPEFLTYFQNEAQLEKSRLLSDRFSAERPKGSFSTLEIQRTEQGDSAMYLCASSLAARGSTDTQYFGPGTRLTVL.

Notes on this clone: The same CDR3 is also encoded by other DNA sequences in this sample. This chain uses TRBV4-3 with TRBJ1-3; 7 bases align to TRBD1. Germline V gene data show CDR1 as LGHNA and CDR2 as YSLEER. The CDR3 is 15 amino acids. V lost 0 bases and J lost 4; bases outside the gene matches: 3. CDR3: CASSQDQGVGNTIYF. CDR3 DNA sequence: TGCGCCAGCAGCCAAGATCAGGGGGTCGGAAACACCATATATTTT.

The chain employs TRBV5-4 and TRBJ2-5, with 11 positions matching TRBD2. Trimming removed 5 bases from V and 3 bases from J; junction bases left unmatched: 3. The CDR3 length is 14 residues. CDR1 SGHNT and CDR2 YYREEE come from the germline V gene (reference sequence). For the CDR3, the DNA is TGTGCCAGCAGAGTGGGACTAGCGGAAGAGACCCAGTACTTC. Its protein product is CASRVGLAEETQYF.

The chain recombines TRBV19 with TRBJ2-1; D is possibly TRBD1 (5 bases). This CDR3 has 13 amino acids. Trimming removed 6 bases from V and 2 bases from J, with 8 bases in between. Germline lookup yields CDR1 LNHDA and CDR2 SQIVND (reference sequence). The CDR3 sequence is CASRWGPYNEQFF. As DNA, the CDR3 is TGTGCCAGTAGGTGGGGCCCCTACAATGAGCAGTTCTTC. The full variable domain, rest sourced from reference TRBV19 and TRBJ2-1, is DGGITQSPKYLFRKEGQNVTLSCEQNLNHDAMYWYRQDPGQGLRLIYYSQIVNDFQKGDIAEGYSVSREKKESFPLTVTSAQKNPTAFYLCASRWGPYNEQFFGPGTRLTVL.

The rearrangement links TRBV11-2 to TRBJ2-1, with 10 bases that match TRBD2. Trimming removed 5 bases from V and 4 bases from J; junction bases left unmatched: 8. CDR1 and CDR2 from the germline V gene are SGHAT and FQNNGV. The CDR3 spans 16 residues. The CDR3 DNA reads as TGTGCCAGCAGCCCAACAGCGGGGGGGATTTACAATGAGCAGTTCTTC. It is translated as CASSPTAGGIYNEQFF.

The CDR3 nucleotides are TGCGCCAGCAGCCAAGATCCGCTTATCTATGGCTACACCTTC. Protein: CASSQDPLIYGYTF. The rearrangement joins TRBV4-3 to TRBJ1-2, with D unclear. Trimming pared 0 bases from V and 4 bases from J, leaving 9 bases between. This CDR3 region has 14 residues. In germline, CDR1 is LGHNA, CDR2 YSLEER.

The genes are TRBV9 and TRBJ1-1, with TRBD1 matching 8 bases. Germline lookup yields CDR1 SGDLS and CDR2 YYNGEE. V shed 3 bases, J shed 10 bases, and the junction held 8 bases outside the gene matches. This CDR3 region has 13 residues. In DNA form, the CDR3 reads TGTGCCAGCAGCGCCTTACCGGGACAGGTAGCTTTCTTT. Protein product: CASSALPGQVAFF.

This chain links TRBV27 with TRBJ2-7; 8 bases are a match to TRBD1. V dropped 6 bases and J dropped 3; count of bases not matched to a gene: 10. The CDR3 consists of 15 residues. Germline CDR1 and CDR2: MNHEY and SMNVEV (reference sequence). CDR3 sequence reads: CASRWRAQGGYEQYF. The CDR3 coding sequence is TGTGCCAGCAGATGGAGGGCACAGGGGGGCTACGAGCAGTACTTC.

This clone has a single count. CDR3 sequence: CASSLRWGGLSYEQYF. CDR3 nucleotides: TGCGCCAGCAGCCTAAGGTGGGGGGGCCTCTCCTACGAGCAGTACTTC. The chain joins TRBV4-1 to TRBJ2-7; D perhaps matches TRBD2 (7 bases). The germline V gene encodes CDR1 MGHRA and CDR2 YSYEKL. This CDR3 is 16 amino acids long. Trimming stripped 4 bases from V and 0 bases from J, with 16 bases between.

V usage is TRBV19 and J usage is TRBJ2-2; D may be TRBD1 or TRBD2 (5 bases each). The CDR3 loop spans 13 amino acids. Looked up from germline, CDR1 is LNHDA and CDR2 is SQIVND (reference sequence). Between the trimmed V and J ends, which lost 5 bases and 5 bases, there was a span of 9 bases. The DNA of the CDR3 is TGTGCCAGTAGTCCCTGGGGGACCGGGGAGCTGTTTTTT. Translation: CASSPWGTGELFF.

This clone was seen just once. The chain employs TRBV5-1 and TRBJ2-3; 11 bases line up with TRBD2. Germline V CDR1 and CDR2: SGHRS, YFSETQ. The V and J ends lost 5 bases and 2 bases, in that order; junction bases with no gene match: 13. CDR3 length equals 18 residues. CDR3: CASRGFSSGGPYTDTQYF. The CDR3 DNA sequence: TGCGCCAGCAGGGGTTTTTCTAGCGGGGGGCCATACACAGATACGCAGTATTTT.

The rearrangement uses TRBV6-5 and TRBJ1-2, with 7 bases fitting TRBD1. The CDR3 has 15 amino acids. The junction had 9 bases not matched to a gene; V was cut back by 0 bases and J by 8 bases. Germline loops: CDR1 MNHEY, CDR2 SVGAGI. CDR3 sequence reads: CASSYSPTGIEGYTF. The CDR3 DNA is TGTGCCAGCAGTTACTCCCCGACAGGGATAGAGGGCTACACCTTC.

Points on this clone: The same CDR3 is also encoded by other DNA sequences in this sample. This chain's CDR3 is CASSLRTGDGYTF. CDR3 nucleotide sequence: TGTGCCAGCAGCTTACGGACAGGGGATGGCTACACCTTC. The chain employs TRBV7-9 and TRBJ1-2; 9 nucleotides match TRBD1. From germline, CDR1 is SEHNR and CDR2 FQNEAQ (reference sequence). The ends lost 2 bases at V and 6 bases at J; junction bases unmatched: 1. The length of the CDR3 is 13 residues.

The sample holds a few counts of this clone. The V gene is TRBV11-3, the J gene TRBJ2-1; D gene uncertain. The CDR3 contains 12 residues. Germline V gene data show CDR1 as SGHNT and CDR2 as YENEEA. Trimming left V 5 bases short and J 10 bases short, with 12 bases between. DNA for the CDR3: TGTGCCAGCAGCGGACGTTGGGGAGAGCAGTTCTTC. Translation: CASSGRWGEQFF.

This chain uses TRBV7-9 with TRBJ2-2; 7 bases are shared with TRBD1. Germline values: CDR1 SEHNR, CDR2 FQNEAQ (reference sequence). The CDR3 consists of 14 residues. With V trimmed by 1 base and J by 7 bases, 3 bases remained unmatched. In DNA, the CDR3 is TGTGCCAGCAGCTTAGGGACAGGCATCGGGGAGCTGTTTTTT. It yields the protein CASSLGTGIGELFF. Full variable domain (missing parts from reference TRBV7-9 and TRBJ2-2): DTGVSQNPRHKITKRGQNVTFRCDPISEHNRLYWYRQTLGQGPEFLTYFQNEAQLEKSRLLSDRFSAERPKGSFSTLEIQRTEQGDSAMYLCASSLGTGIGELFFGEGSRLTVL.

The DNA for the CDR3 is TGTGCCTGGAGCGGAGGGGGCCTTAACTATGGCTACACCTTC. The encoded protein is CAWSGGGLNYGYTF. V usage is TRBV30 and J usage is TRBJ1-2; 7 bases line up with TRBD1. From germline, CDR1 is GTSNPN and CDR2 SVGIG (reference sequence). This CDR3 comprises 14 residues. Trimming at V came to 3 bases and at J to 1 base, leaving 5 bases not matched to a gene.

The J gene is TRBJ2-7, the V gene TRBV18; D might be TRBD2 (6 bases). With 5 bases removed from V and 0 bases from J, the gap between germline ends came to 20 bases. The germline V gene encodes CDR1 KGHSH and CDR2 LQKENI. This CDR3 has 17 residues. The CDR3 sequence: CASSSGTRALSSYEQYF. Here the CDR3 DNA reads TGTGCCAGCTCATCGGGGACTCGGGCTCTCAGCTCCTACGAGCAGTACTTC. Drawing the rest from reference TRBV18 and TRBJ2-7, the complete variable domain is NAGVMQNPRHLVRRRGQEARLRCSPMKGHSHVYWYRQLPEEGLKFMVYLQKENIIDESGMPKERFSAEFPKEGPSILRIQQVVRGDSAAYFCASSSGTRALSSYEQYFGPGTRLTVT.

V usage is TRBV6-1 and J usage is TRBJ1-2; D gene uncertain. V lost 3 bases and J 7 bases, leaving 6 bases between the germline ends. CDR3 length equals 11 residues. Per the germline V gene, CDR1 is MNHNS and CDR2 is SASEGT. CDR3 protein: CASSDQIGYTF. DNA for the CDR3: TGTGCCAGCAGTGACCAGATTGGCTACACCTTC.

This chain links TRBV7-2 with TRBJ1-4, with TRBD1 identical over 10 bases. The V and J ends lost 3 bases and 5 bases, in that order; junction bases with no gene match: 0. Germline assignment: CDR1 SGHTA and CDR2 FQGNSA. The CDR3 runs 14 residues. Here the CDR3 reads CASSLTGGNEKLFF. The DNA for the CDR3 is TGTGCCAGCAGCTTGACAGGGGGCAATGAAAAACTGTTTTTT.

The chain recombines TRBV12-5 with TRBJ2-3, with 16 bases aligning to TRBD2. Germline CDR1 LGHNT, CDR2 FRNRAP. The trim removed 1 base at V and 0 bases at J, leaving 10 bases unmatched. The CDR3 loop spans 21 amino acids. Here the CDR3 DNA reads TGTGCTAGTGGTTTGGCCCTAGGGACTAGCGGGGGGGAAACTAGCACAGATACGCAGTATTTT. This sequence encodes CASGLALGTSGGETSTDTQYF.

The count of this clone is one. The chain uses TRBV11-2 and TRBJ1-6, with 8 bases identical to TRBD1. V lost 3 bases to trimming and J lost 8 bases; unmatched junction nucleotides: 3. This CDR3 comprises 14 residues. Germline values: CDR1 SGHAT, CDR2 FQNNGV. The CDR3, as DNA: TGTGCCAGCAGCTTGGGGACAGGCTATTCACCCCTCCACTTT. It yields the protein CASSLGTGYSPLHF.